One sample yielded the 11 T cell receptor beta chains listed below, sequenced in a study of CD8+ T cells in alopecia areata. cDNA prepared by RNA extraction and subsequent reverse transcription served as the template for sequencing. Generated by immunoSEQ multiplex PCR, the TCRdb table keeps only in-frame clones and is missing some. The top ten clones hold 19% of a sample with roughly 140,000 clones, approximately 53% of them seen once. The sample consisted of CD8+ T cells sorted from blood, taken at week 0. These receptors originate from a human donor with alopecia areata.

This clone was observed a few times. The chain has TRBV9 and TRBJ1-4; 9 bases are shared with TRBD1. The germline V gene encodes CDR1 SGDLS and CDR2 YYNGEE. Germline trimming cut 4 bases from V and 8 bases from J; bases unmatched to any gene: 9. This CDR3 comprises 15 residues. The CDR3 sequence: CASSLEGTGPEKLFF. As DNA, the CDR3 is TGTGCCAGCAGCCTAGAGGGGACAGGGCCCGAAAAACTGTTTTTT.

This chain uses TRBV5-6 with TRBJ2-7; no clear D gene. With 4 bases removed from V and 4 bases from J, the gap between germline ends came to 9 bases. Germline V gene lookup returns CDR1 SGHDT and CDR2 YYEEEE. This CDR3 is built from 12 residues. CDR3 protein: CASSADGYEQYF. Here the CDR3 DNA reads TGTGCCAGCAGCGCTGACGGTTACGAGCAGTACTTC.

CDR3 nucleotides: TGCGCCAGCAGCTTGGCAGGCCTCACTGAAGCTTTCTTT. Its protein is CASSLAGLTEAFF. The chain joins TRBV5-1 to TRBJ1-1, with no clear D. V lost 0 bases to trimming and J lost 4 bases, with 7 bases between them. Germline CDR1 SGHRS, CDR2 YFSETQ. This CDR3 is 13 amino acids long.

J is TRBJ2-3 and V is TRBV5-1; D remains ambiguous. V shed 9 bases and J shed 2 bases, with 13 bases lying between them. This CDR3 has 13 amino acids. From germline, CDR1 is SGHRS and CDR2 YFSETQ. The CDR3 DNA sequence: TGCGCCACCTCGCGGCGCCCCACAGATACGCAGTATTTT. Protein sequence: CATSRRPTDTQYF.

This clone was found a few times. The CDR3 protein is CASSPRPSPRDEQYF. CDR3 nucleotides: TGTGCCAGCAGCCCCAGGCCTTCTCCCAGGGACGAGCAGTACTTC. The chain uses TRBV9 and TRBJ2-7, with D possibly TRBD1 on 5 matching bases. CDR1 SGDLS and CDR2 YYNGEE come from the germline V gene. Trimming stripped 4 bases from V and 5 bases from J, with 19 bases between. The CDR3 has 15 amino acids.

The rearrangement uses TRBV6-5 and TRBJ2-1; TRBD2 is a possible D gene (5 bases). V shed 6 bases and J shed 5 bases, with 17 bases lying between them. The CDR3 spans 15 residues. Germline assignment: CDR1 MNHEY and CDR2 SVGAGI. The CDR3 sequence is CASSSRRGSHNEQFF. Here the CDR3 DNA reads TGTGCCAGCAGCAGCCGTCGGGGTTCTCACAATGAGCAGTTCTTC.

This clone was detected only once. The V call is TRBV27, the J call TRBJ2-7; D unresolved. Germline CDR1 MNHEY, CDR2 SMNVEV (reference sequence). V was clipped by 3 bases and J by 2 bases, with 14 bases between them. The CDR3 sequence is 15 residues long. For the CDR3, the DNA is TGTGCCAGCAGTTTGCGGAAGGGTCCTGCCTACGAGCAGTACTTC. It translates to CASSLRKGPAYEQYF.

This chain links TRBV18 with TRBJ2-5, with 10 bases identical to TRBD1. This CDR3 region has 16 residues. Germline V gene data show CDR1 as KGHSH and CDR2 as LQKENI. With V trimmed by 3 bases and J by 2 bases, 6 bases remained unmatched. In DNA form, the CDR3 reads TGTGCCAGCTCACCCCGGGACAGGGGTCCTCAAGAGACCCAGTACTTC. It yields the protein CASSPRDRGPQETQYF.

The gene calls are TRBV4-3 and TRBJ2-6; D possibly uses TRBD1 or TRBD2 (5 bases each). The CDR3 extends over 17 amino acids. Germline V CDR1 and CDR2: LGHNA, YSLEER. Trimming removed 0 bases from V and 0 bases from J, with 9 bases in between. CDR3 sequence reads: CASSQDWGTSGANVLTF. In nucleotides, the CDR3 is TGCGCCAGCAGCCAAGATTGGGGGACCTCTGGGGCCAACGTCCTGACTTTC.

This chain connects TRBV21-1 to TRBJ2-1; the table names TRBD1, a call not compared with the DNA. TRBV21-1 is deemed a pseudogene. The CDR3 is 16 amino acids. As DNA, the CDR3 is TGTGCCAGCAGCAAAGGGCACCCAGGCCTCTCCTACGAGCAGTTCTTC. Translation gives CASSKGHPGLSYEQFF.

The CDR3 is CAWSAGTSTDTQYF. CDR3 coding DNA: TGTGCCTGGAGTGCGGGGACTAGCACAGATACGCAGTATTTT. The J gene is TRBJ2-3, the V gene TRBV30; a possible D gene is TRBD2 (6 bases). V lost 1 base, J lost 0 bases, and 8 bases lay in between. Looked up from germline, CDR1 is GTSNPN and CDR2 is SVGIG (reference sequence). The CDR3 contains 14 residues.